The following is a T cell receptor beta chain sequence with its context. TCRdb keeps only in-frame clones here, not all; method: immunoSEQ multiplex PCR. This sample carries over a million clones, around 76% of them seen once, and the ten largest clones take 1.4% to 1.5%. This specimen belongs to a study of shared clonotypes between healthy human individuals. This CDR3 region has 14 residues. Per the germline V gene, CDR1 is SGHNT and CDR2 is YENEEA. Trimming removed 4 bases from V and 9 bases from J, with 18 bases in between. This sequence was found in a man aged 18 to 29 in good health. The chain couples TRBV11-3 to TRBJ2-5; D uncertain. The sequenced material came from memory CD4+ T cells sorted from blood. Subset described: CD45RA-negative fraction. CDR3 nucleotide sequence: TGTGCCAGCAGCTCATCATTAAATCCCGGGCCCCAGTACTTC. Translating it yields CASSSSLNPGPQYF.